Listed here is a single T cell receptor beta chain. Its antigen is as yet unknown. This sample stems from a study of T cell responses to AZD1222 COVID-19 vaccine. General study results and limits: Breadth and depth of Spike-specific TCRs rose after two AZD1222 doses. Most donors were white British, females outnumbered males, and clonal diversity was possibly underestimated.

The repertoire was sequenced with immunoSEQ multiplex PCR; TCRdb's copy has only in-frame clones and lacks some. The table shows approximately 150,000 clones, with about 86% occurring only once. Both about-4-week and about-12-week second-dose recipients were combined. Germline CDR1 is SEHNR and CDR2 is FQNEAQ (reference sequence). This CDR3 is 14 amino acids long. Trimming pared 6 bases from V and 4 bases from J, leaving 15 bases between. This material consisted of peripheral blood, taken 28 days after the second AZD1222 dose. This sequence joins TRBV7-9 and TRBJ1-1; a possible D gene is TRBD1 (6 bases). The receptor's source is an adult who received the AZD1222 COVID-19 vaccine. The CDR3, as DNA: TGTGCCAGCAGGCAGAAGGGGGGTGGCACTGAAGCTTTCTTT. Residues: CASRQKGGGTEAFF. Filled out from reference TRBV7-9 and TRBJ1-1, the complete variable domain reads DTGVSQNPRHKITKRGQNVTFRCDPISEHNRLYWYRQTLGQGPEFLTYFQNEAQLEKSRLLSDRFSAERPKGSFSTLEIQRTEQGDSAMYLCASRQKGGGTEAFFGQGTRLTVV.